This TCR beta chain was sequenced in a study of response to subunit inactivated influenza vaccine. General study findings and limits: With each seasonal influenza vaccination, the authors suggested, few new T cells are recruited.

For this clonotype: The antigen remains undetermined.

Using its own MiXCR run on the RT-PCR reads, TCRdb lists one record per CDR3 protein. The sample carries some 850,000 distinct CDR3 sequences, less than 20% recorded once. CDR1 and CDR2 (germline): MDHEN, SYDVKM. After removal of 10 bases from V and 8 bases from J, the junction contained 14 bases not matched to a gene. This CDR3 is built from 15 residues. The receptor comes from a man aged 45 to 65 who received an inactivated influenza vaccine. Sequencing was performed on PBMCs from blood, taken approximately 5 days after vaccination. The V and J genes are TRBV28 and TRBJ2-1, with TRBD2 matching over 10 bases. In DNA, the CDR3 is TGTGCCACCTCTAGCGGGAGCGGAGGTCGCGATGAGCAGTTCTTC. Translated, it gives CATSSGSGGRDEQFF.